A selection of T cell receptor beta chains follows, all from one sample in a study of blood T cell repertoires in COVID-19. TCRdb's table, derived via immunoSEQ multiplex PCR, lists solely in-frame clones and lacks some. The table lists a few hundred thousand clones, 75% to 90% of them singletons, with under 8.5% in the top ten. The specimen was peripheral blood. These receptor sequences come from a woman aged 55-70 years with COVID-19, enrolled during active disease. The CDR3 runs from the conserved cysteine through the conserved F or W. Each record gives: V gene, J gene, clone size, D gene, CDR3 protein, CDR3 DNA. The D gene is left open where the match is weak. Size tells how often a clone was seen (once, few, many) or the class of an expanded clone, and some rows leave it out.

V gene: TRBV3-1/TRBV3-2; J gene: TRBJ2-7; clone size: once; D gene: -; CDR3 protein: CASSQDRGDTVYF; CDR3 DNA: TGTGCCAGCAGCCAAGATCGAGGGGACACGGTGTACTTC
V gene: TRBV6-6; J gene: TRBJ1-1; clone size: -; D gene: TRBD1; CDR3 protein: CASNSQGTEAFF; CDR3 DNA: TGTGCCAGCAACTCACAGGGGACTGAAGCTTTCTTT
V gene: TRBV21-1; J gene: TRBJ1-5; clone size: -; D gene: -; CDR3 protein: CASRTDPGGVSLPQHF; CDR3 DNA: TGTGCCAGCAGAACAGACCCGGGGGGGGTGTCCTTGCCCCAGCATTTT
V gene: TRBV5-1; J gene: TRBJ1-4; clone size: -; D gene: TRBD1; CDR3 protein: CASSLETGGRLREKLFF; CDR3 DNA: TGCGCCAGCAGCTTGGAGACAGGGGGCAGATTAAGGGAAAAACTGTTTTTT
V gene: TRBV19; J gene: TRBJ2-1; clone size: -; D gene: TRBD2; CDR3 protein: CASSMGLAGNYNEQFF; CDR3 DNA: TGTGCCAGTAGTATGGGACTAGCGGGGAACTACAATGAGCAGTTCTTC
V gene: TRBV18; J gene: TRBJ2-4; clone size: -; D gene: TRBD1; CDR3 protein: CASSPLTGVAKNIQYF; CDR3 DNA: TGTGCCAGCTCACCTCTGACAGGGGTAGCCAAAAACATTCAGTACTTC
V gene: TRBV27; J gene: TRBJ1-2; clone size: -; D gene: TRBD1; CDR3 protein: CASSSRDRGYGYTF; CDR3 DNA: TGTGCCAGCAGTTCTCGGGACAGGGGATATGGCTACACCTTC
V gene: TRBV12-3/TRBV12-4; J gene: TRBJ1-2; clone size: -; D gene: -; CDR3 protein: CASRSLANYGYTF; CDR3 DNA: TGTGCCAGCAGGTCGTTAGCTAACTATGGCTACACCTTC
V gene: TRBV7-3; J gene: TRBJ2-3; clone size: -; D gene: -; CDR3 protein: CASSLDGGTDTQYF; CDR3 DNA: TGTGCCAGCAGCTTGGACGGGGGCACAGATACGCAGTATTTT
V gene: TRBV2; J gene: TRBJ1-1; clone size: -; D gene: -; CDR3 protein: CATTEGTMNTEAFF; CDR3 DNA: TGTGCCACTACGGAGGGAACAATGAACACTGAAGCTTTCTTT
V gene: TRBV5-4; J gene: TRBJ1-2; clone size: -; D gene: TRBD1; CDR3 protein: CASSWDRNYGYTF; CDR3 DNA: TGTGCCAGCAGCTGGGACAGGAACTATGGCTACACCTTC
V gene: TRBV6-6; J gene: TRBJ1-5; clone size: many; D gene: TRBD1; CDR3 protein: CASSPRTGGLPTNQPQHF; CDR3 DNA: TGTGCCAGCAGTCCCCGGACAGGGGGCTTACCTACCAATCAGCCCCAGCATTTT
V gene: TRBV6-2/TRBV6-3; J gene: TRBJ1-5; clone size: -; D gene: TRBD1; CDR3 protein: CASSSRQGFISQPQHF; CDR3 DNA: TGTGCCAGCAGTTCTCGACAGGGTTTTATATCTCAGCCCCAGCATTTT
V gene: TRBV19; J gene: TRBJ2-1; clone size: -; D gene: -; CDR3 protein: CASSIRGSYNEQFF; CDR3 DNA: TGTGCCAGTAGTATTCGCGGCTCCTACAATGAGCAGTTCTTC
V gene: TRBV6-5; J gene: TRBJ1-1; clone size: -; D gene: -; CDR3 protein: CASSTTGRGTEAFF; CDR3 DNA: TGTGCCAGCAGTACCACCGGAAGGGGCACTGAAGCTTTCTTT
V gene: TRBV24-1; J gene: TRBJ2-5; clone size: -; D gene: TRBD1; CDR3 protein: CATSDPGQGSEQETQYF; CDR3 DNA: TGTGCCACCAGTGATCCAGGACAGGGCAGCGAACAAGAGACCCAGTACTTC
V gene: TRBV5-1; J gene: TRBJ1-1; clone size: once; D gene: TRBD1; CDR3 protein: CASSLTGVTEAFF; CDR3 DNA: TGCGCCAGCAGTTTAACAGGGGTTACTGAAGCTTTCTTT
V gene: TRBV27; J gene: TRBJ1-1; clone size: -; D gene: -; CDR3 protein: CASTNIFQGIRGTEAFF; CDR3 DNA: TGTGCCAGCACCAACATTTTTCAGGGAATAAGGGGCACTGAAGCTTTCTTT
V gene: TRBV6-2/TRBV6-3; J gene: TRBJ2-7; clone size: few; D gene: -; CDR3 protein: CASSYLGAENGYEQYF; CDR3 DNA: TGTGCCAGCAGTTACCTTGGGGCTGAGAACGGCTACGAGCAGTACTTC
V gene: TRBV19; J gene: TRBJ1-1; clone size: -; D gene: -; CDR3 protein: CASSLGGGAFF; CDR3 DNA: TGTGCCAGTAGCCTGGGCGGGGGAGCTTTCTTT
V gene: TRBV6-5; J gene: TRBJ2-2; clone size: -; D gene: -; CDR3 protein: CASSTTGNTGELFF; CDR3 DNA: TGTGCCAGCAGTACAACAGGGAACACCGGGGAGCTGTTTTTT
V gene: TRBV3-1/TRBV3-2; J gene: TRBJ2-7; clone size: -; D gene: TRBD2; CDR3 protein: CASSQEGLAAPQDF; CDR3 DNA: TGTGCCAGCAGCCAAGAAGGACTAGCCGCCCCTCAGGACTTC
V gene: TRBV7-8; J gene: TRBJ1-2; clone size: -; D gene: TRBD1; CDR3 protein: CASSLYRDRVNGYTF; CDR3 DNA: TGTGCCAGCAGCTTATACCGGGACAGGGTAAATGGCTACACCTTC
V gene: TRBV5-1; J gene: TRBJ2-3; clone size: -; D gene: -; CDR3 protein: CASIPGTHSTDTQYF; CDR3 DNA: TGCGCCAGCATTCCCGGGACACACAGCACAGATACGCAGTATTTT
V gene: TRBV2; J gene: TRBJ1-2; clone size: -; D gene: TRBD1; CDR3 protein: CASTGQDSGGYTF; CDR3 DNA: TGTGCCAGCACTGGACAGGACTCGGGGGGCTACACCTTC
V gene: TRBV7-2; J gene: TRBJ1-2; clone size: -; D gene: TRBD1; CDR3 protein: CASSPGQGRNYGYTF; CDR3 DNA: TGTGCCAGCAGCCCCGGACAGGGGCGTAACTATGGCTACACCTTC
V gene: TRBV23-1; J gene: TRBJ1-1; clone size: -; D gene: TRBD1; CDR3 protein: CASSQYNRGTEAFF; CDR3 DNA: TGCGCCAGCAGTCAGTATAACAGGGGCACTGAAGCTTTCTTT
V gene: TRBV29-1; J gene: TRBJ2-1; clone size: -; D gene: -; CDR3 protein: CSSKRGGQDEQFF; CDR3 DNA: TGCAGTTCTAAGAGGGGGGGCCAAGATGAGCAGTTCTTC
V gene: TRBV5-1; J gene: TRBJ1-2; clone size: -; D gene: -; CDR3 protein: CASSLDRYYGYTF; CDR3 DNA: TGCGCCAGCAGCTTGGACAGATACTATGGCTACACCTTC
V gene: TRBV9; J gene: TRBJ2-3; clone size: -; D gene: -; CDR3 protein: CASSVQDFPTDTQYF; CDR3 DNA: TGTGCCAGCAGCGTGCAGGACTTCCCCACAGATACGCAGTATTTT
V gene: TRBV10-3; J gene: TRBJ2-7; clone size: -; D gene: TRBD1; CDR3 protein: CAISESGTDLSYEQYF; CDR3 DNA: TGTGCCATCAGTGAGTCCGGGACAGATCTATCCTACGAGCAGTACTTC
V gene: TRBV18; J gene: TRBJ2-1; clone size: -; D gene: -; CDR3 protein: CASSPQARGGSYNEQFF; CDR3 DNA: TGTGCCAGCTCACCTCAGGCTCGTGGGGGGTCCTACAATGAGCAGTTCTTC
V gene: TRBV11-3; J gene: TRBJ1-2; clone size: -; D gene: -; CDR3 protein: CASSLNGGRGYTF; CDR3 DNA: TGTGCCAGCAGCCTAAATGGAGGGAGAGGCTACACCTTC
V gene: TRBV10-2; J gene: TRBJ2-3; clone size: -; D gene: TRBD2; CDR3 protein: CASDSGGAATDTQYF; CDR3 DNA: TGCGCCAGCGATAGCGGGGGGGCCGCGACAGATACGCAGTATTTT
V gene: TRBV2; J gene: TRBJ1-6; clone size: -; D gene: TRBD1; CDR3 protein: CASRKEGALPLHF; CDR3 DNA: TGTGCCAGTCGAAAGGAGGGGGCGCTGCCCCTCCACTTT
V gene: TRBV7-6; J gene: TRBJ2-5; clone size: -; D gene: TRBD2; CDR3 protein: CASSLLAGGETQYF; CDR3 DNA: TGTGCCAGCAGCTTATTAGCGGGTGGGGAGACCCAGTACTTC
V gene: TRBV18; J gene: TRBJ1-6; clone size: many; D gene: -; CDR3 protein: CASSPRGQGTNSPLHF; CDR3 DNA: TGTGCCAGCTCACCGAGAGGGCAGGGGACCAATTCACCCCTCCACTTT
V gene: TRBV30; J gene: TRBJ1-1; clone size: -; D gene: TRBD1; CDR3 protein: CAWSVRGPAFF; CDR3 DNA: TGTGCCTGGAGTGTGAGGGGGCCGGCTTTCTTT
V gene: TRBV6-5; J gene: TRBJ1-2; clone size: -; D gene: TRBD1; CDR3 protein: CASRSTTGGYGYTF; CDR3 DNA: TGTGCCAGCAGATCAACGACAGGGGGCTATGGCTACACCTTC
V gene: TRBV18; J gene: TRBJ1-5; clone size: -; D gene: -; CDR3 protein: CASSPGRDQPQHF; CDR3 DNA: TGTGCCAGCTCACCAGGGAGGGATCAGCCCCAGCATTTT
V gene: TRBV9; J gene: TRBJ1-1; clone size: -; D gene: -; CDR3 protein: CASSVAEVTEAFF; CDR3 DNA: TGTGCCAGCAGCGTAGCAGAGGTCACTGAAGCTTTCTTT
V gene: TRBV7-9; J gene: TRBJ1-5; clone size: -; D gene: -; CDR3 protein: CASSSEGSANQPQHF; CDR3 DNA: TGTGCCAGCAGCTCGGAGGGGTCGGCCAATCAGCCCCAGCATTTT
V gene: TRBV7-2; J gene: TRBJ1-6; clone size: once; D gene: -; CDR3 protein: CASSSPTAGSPLHF; CDR3 DNA: TGTGCCAGCAGCTCCCCGACAGCAGGGTCACCCCTCCACTTT
V gene: TRBV5-1; J gene: TRBJ1-1; clone size: many; D gene: -; CDR3 protein: CASSGGTGTEAFF; CDR3 DNA: TGCGCCAGCAGCGGGGGGACGGGGACTGAAGCTTTCTTT
V gene: TRBV7-3; J gene: TRBJ2-1; clone size: -; D gene: -; CDR3 protein: CASSTTDSYNEQFF; CDR3 DNA: TGTGCCAGCAGCACAACAGACAGCTACAATGAGCAGTTCTTC
V gene: TRBV4-1; J gene: TRBJ1-1; clone size: few; D gene: -; CDR3 protein: CASSPRTAIGDTEAFF; CDR3 DNA: TGCGCCAGCAGCCCACGGACAGCTATAGGAGACACTGAAGCTTTCTTT
V gene: TRBV5-5; J gene: TRBJ1-6; clone size: -; D gene: -; CDR3 protein: CASSLVGRGSPLHF; CDR3 DNA: TGTGCCAGCAGCTTGGTTGGCAGAGGGTCACCCCTCCACTTT
V gene: TRBV27; J gene: TRBJ1-2; clone size: -; D gene: -; CDR3 protein: CASSPRGRQHGYTF; CDR3 DNA: TGTGCCAGCAGTCCCCGCGGGAGACAGCATGGCTACACCTTC
V gene: TRBV18; J gene: TRBJ2-2; clone size: -; D gene: TRBD2; CDR3 protein: CASSRLAGAQNTGELFF; CDR3 DNA: TGTGCCAGCTCACGACTAGCGGGGGCCCAAAACACCGGGGAGCTGTTTTTT
V gene: TRBV9; J gene: TRBJ2-1; clone size: once; D gene: TRBD2; CDR3 protein: CASSVVAGGRNEQFF; CDR3 DNA: TGTGCCAGCAGCGTAGTTGCGGGGGGAAGGAATGAGCAGTTCTTC
V gene: TRBV2; J gene: TRBJ1-2; clone size: -; D gene: -; CDR3 protein: CASRGGMGFYGYTF; CDR3 DNA: TGTGCCAGCAGGGGAGGGATGGGCTTTTATGGCTACACCTTC